These 19 T cell receptor beta chains originate from one sample sequenced in a study of shared clonotypes between healthy human individuals. Clones were read by immunoSEQ multiplex PCR, and TCRdb kept only the in-frame ones, dropping some. The table has about 1 million clones, roughly 75% seen once. Sequencing was carried out using memory CD4+ T cells sorted from blood. Subset reported: CD45RA-negative fraction. The receptors originated from a man aged 18-30 years in good health.

This rearrangement joins TRBV4-1 to TRBJ2-7, with 9 bases identical to TRBD1. Germline trimming cut 4 bases from V and 3 bases from J; bases unmatched to any gene: 4. The CDR3 covers 14 residues. Germline V CDR1 and CDR2: MGHRA, YSYEKL. CDR3 loop: CASSRGTGNYEQYF. CDR3 in DNA: TGCGCCAGCAGCCGAGGGACAGGGAACTACGAGCAGTACTTC.

The chain carries TRBV6-4 and TRBJ1-4, with D uncertain. Germline CDR1 MRHNA, CDR2 SNTAGT. The CDR3 covers 16 residues. With 5 bases removed from V and 1 base from J, the gap between germline ends came to 14 bases. CDR3 DNA: TGTGCCAGCAGTTATCCCTTGTGGGTAACTAATGAAAAACTGTTTTTT. Residues: CASSYPLWVTNEKLFF.

There are a few counts of this clone. The chain recombines TRBV7-2 with TRBJ2-3, with TRBD2 as a possible D gene (5 bases). CDR1 and CDR2 (germline): SGHTA, FQGNSA. The V and J ends lost 5 bases and 10 bases respectively, with 19 bases between them. This CDR3 comprises 14 residues. The CDR3 nucleotides read TGTGCCAGCAGCCTGGCCGCGGAGGTTCGGGCGCAGTATTTT. It is translated as CASSLAAEVRAQYF.

The gene calls are TRBV7-6 and TRBJ2-1; the match to TRBD2 covers 13 bases. CDR1 is SGHVS, CDR2 FNYEAQ, per germline. This CDR3 region has 16 residues. V lost 4 bases to trimming and J lost 6 bases; unmatched junction nucleotides: 6. The CDR3 region is CASSWTSGSGANEQFF. The CDR3 DNA follows: TGTGCCAGCAGCTGGACTAGCGGGAGTGGGGCCAATGAGCAGTTCTTC.

The chain links TRBV19 to TRBJ1-5; the D gene is possibly TRBD1 (6 bases). Trimming left V 4 bases short and J 7 bases short, with 14 bases between. CDR3 length equals 14 residues. The germline gives CDR1 LNHDA, CDR2 SQIVND (reference sequence). CDR3 amino acids: CASSTLGGEQPQHF. The CDR3 DNA reads as TGTGCCAGTAGTACCCTAGGGGGGGAACAGCCCCAGCATTTT.

The V gene is TRBV15, the J gene TRBJ2-7; TRBD1 is a possible D gene (5 bases). There are 14 residues in the CDR3. CDR1 and CDR2 (germline): LNHNV, YYDKDF (reference sequence). Trimming stripped 0 bases from V and 2 bases from J, with 8 bases between. The CDR3 DNA reads TGTGCCACCAGCAGAGATAGGGGAACCTACGAGCAGTACTTC. Protein: CATSRDRGTYEQYF.

Points on this clone: Other DNA sequences in this sample translate to the same CDR3. V is TRBV7-2 and J is TRBJ2-1; 12 bases are a match to TRBD2. CDR1 SGHTA and CDR2 FQGNSA come from the germline V gene. V was clipped by 5 bases and J by 3 bases; unmatched bases: 5. The CDR3 totals 16 residues. CDR3 sequence reads: CASSPRTSGDYNEQFF. CDR3 sequence (DNA): TGTGCCAGCAGCCCCCGGACTAGCGGGGACTACAATGAGCAGTTCTTC. The full variable domain, completed using reference TRBV7-2 and TRBJ2-1, is GAGVSQSPSNKVTEKGKDVELRCDPISGHTALYWYRQSLGQGLEFLIYFQGNSAPDKSGLPSDRFSAERTGGSVSTLTIQRTQQEDSAVYLCASSPRTSGDYNEQFFGPGTRLTVL.

The chain couples TRBV10-3 to TRBJ1-6; D is ambiguous. Germline V CDR1 and CDR2: ENHRY, SYGVKD. CDR3 length: 18 amino acids. The V end lost 5 bases, the J end lost 5 bases, and 22 bases lay between the germline ends. The CDR3 bases are TGTGCCATCAGTCACCCGTTAGAGAGCGCGGCTGATAATTCACCCCTCCACTTT. Translation: CAISHPLESAADNSPLHF.

The V call is TRBV18, the J call TRBJ1-1; unclear D gene. V lost 3 bases, J lost 8 bases, and 16 bases lay in between. CDR1 and CDR2 (germline): KGHSH, LQKENI. This CDR3 spans 14 amino acids. Written as DNA, the CDR3 is TGTGCCAGCTCACCGTCCGGAACCCCCAGGGAAGCTTTCTTT. It specifies CASSPSGTPREAFF.

There are a few counts of this clone. CDR3 sequence: CSARVMVAFF. CDR3 in DNA: TGCAGTGCTAGAGTAATGGTAGCTTTCTTT. This rearrangement joins TRBV20-1 to TRBJ1-1; no firm D call. Germline CDR1 and CDR2: DFQATT and SNEGSKA (reference sequence). V shed 1 base and J shed 10 bases, with 7 bases lying between them. The CDR3 loop spans 10 amino acids.

The J gene is TRBJ2-5, the V gene TRBV21-1; the DNA was not used to check the table's D call, TRBD1. TRBV21-1 is tagged as a pseudogene. CDR3 length: 16 amino acids. The CDR3 DNA sequence: TGTGCCAGCAGCTCGAATCCTCAGGGGCTTCAAGAGACCCAGTACTTC. Its translation: CASSSNPQGLQETQYF.

This clone appeared a few times. The genes are TRBV18 and TRBJ1-5, with D perhaps TRBD1 (6 bases). The CDR3 is 14 residues long. CDR1 is KGHSH, CDR2 LQKENI, per germline. Trimming left V 6 bases short and J 7 bases short, with 16 bases between. In nucleotides, the CDR3 is TGTGCCAGCTCCGCGGCGGGGGGCCAACAGCCCCAGCATTTT. This gives the protein CASSAAGGQQPQHF.

The genes are TRBV5-6 and TRBJ2-7; D is possibly TRBD2 (5 bases). CDR1 is SGHDT, CDR2 YYEEEE, per germline. The CDR3 length is 19 residues. Trimming removed 4 bases at V and 3 bases at J, with 29 bases between. The CDR3 here is CASSPTASSQTWQDYEQYF. Written as DNA, the CDR3 is TGTGCCAGCAGCCCAACTGCATCTAGCCAGACATGGCAGGACTACGAGCAGTACTTC.

The rearrangement uses TRBV2 and TRBJ2-5, with D maybe TRBD2 (5 bases). In germline, CDR1 is SNHLY, CDR2 FYNNEI. This CDR3 region has 13 residues. Trimming removed 6 bases at V and 4 bases at J, with 12 bases between. For the CDR3, the DNA is TGTGCCAGCAGCTCCGGGGAGAGAGAGACCCAGTACTTC. This codes for CASSSGERETQYF.

This sequence joins TRBV5-4 and TRBJ1-2; 8 bases agree with TRBD1. The V gene's germline CDR1 is SGHNT and CDR2 YYREEE (reference sequence). CDR3 length equals 15 residues. J gave up 2 bases and V 3 bases, and 6 bases lay outside the gene matches. CDR3 protein: CASSSHTGGNYGYTF. CDR3 nucleotide sequence: TGTGCCAGCAGCTCCCACACAGGGGGGAACTATGGCTACACCTTC. Full variable domain (remainder filled in from reference TRBV5-4 and TRBJ1-2): ETGVTQSPTHLIKTRGQQVTLRCSSQSGHNTVSWYQQALGQGPQFIFQYYREEENGRGNFPPRFSGLQFPNYSSELNVNALELDDSALYLCASSSHTGGNYGYTFGSGTRLTVV.

The V and J genes are TRBV27 and TRBJ1-4; 8 bases are a match to TRBD1. The CDR3 sequence is 15 residues long. With 2 bases clipped from V and 13 bases from J, the junction kept 12 bases outside the gene matches. Germline values: CDR1 MNHEY, CDR2 SMNVEV (reference sequence). CDR3 residues: CASSLGGGPGGGLFF. In DNA, the CDR3 is TGTGCCAGCAGTTTAGGTGGGGGACCAGGGGGCGGACTGTTTTTT.

V gene TRBV10-3 combines with J gene TRBJ1-2; D gene unclear. The CDR3 is 13 amino acids. Trimming shortened V by 4 bases and J by 7 bases, and 13 bases separated the two germline ends. Germline V gene sequence: CDR1 ENHRY, CDR2 SYGVKD. Written as DNA, the CDR3 is TGTGCCATCAGTGGTTATGGGGTCGGTGGCTACACCTTC. It encodes CAISGYGVGGYTF.

This clone has only a few counts. Other nucleotide sequences in the sample specify the same CDR3. The J gene is TRBJ2-5, the V gene TRBV11-2; D is unclear. Per the germline V gene, CDR1 is SGHAT and CDR2 is FQNNGV. The CDR3 extends over 13 amino acids. V was pared by 0 bases and J by 4 bases, with 6 bases between. The CDR3 sequence is CASSLDLRETQYF. CDR3 bases: TGTGCCAGCAGCTTAGATTTGCGAGAGACCCAGTACTTC.

The chain uses TRBV9 and TRBJ2-5, with TRBD2 matching 7 bases. The J call may not be correct, given that the DNA end is closer to TRBJ2-7. Germline CDR1 reads SGDLS; CDR2 reads YYNGEE. This CDR3 region has 15 residues. As DNA, the CDR3 is TGTGCCAGCAGCGTAAGAATCGCGGGAGTAAACGAGCAGTACTTC. Translation gives CASSVRIAGVNEQYF.